This record concerns one T cell receptor beta chain sequence. Its antigen is not identified. Every donor contributed roughly 10 milliliters of peripheral blood by blood draw. The study isolated at least 7 million PBMCs from each sample. This sample is part of a study of blood T cells in healthy people across ages. Broader study findings: Across the age range, TCR beta diversity per million T cells fell in a roughly linear way.

The use of a sample-barcoded 5' primer and a J-beta primer mix characterized a second PCR of 7 to 11 cycles. A template-switch adaptor with 12 random nucleotides tagged each cDNA molecule. Each CDR3 protein gets one entry after TCRdb re-called the 5' RACE reads with MiXCR. The sample shows hundreds of thousands of distinct CDR3 sequences, 20% to 25% of them seen only once. Sequencing was carried out using blood. This receptor was obtained from a man aged 65-85 years in good health.

The DNA of the CDR3 is TGTGCCAGCAGTTACTCGACCAGCTCTGGAAACACCATATATTTT. Translating gives CASSYSTSSGNTIYF. This chain links TRBV6-6 with TRBJ1-3; the D is unclear. Germline-derived CDR1 and CDR2 are MNHNY and SVGAGI (reference sequence). This CDR3 comprises 15 residues. V lost 0 bases, J lost 0 bases, and 6 bases lay in between.